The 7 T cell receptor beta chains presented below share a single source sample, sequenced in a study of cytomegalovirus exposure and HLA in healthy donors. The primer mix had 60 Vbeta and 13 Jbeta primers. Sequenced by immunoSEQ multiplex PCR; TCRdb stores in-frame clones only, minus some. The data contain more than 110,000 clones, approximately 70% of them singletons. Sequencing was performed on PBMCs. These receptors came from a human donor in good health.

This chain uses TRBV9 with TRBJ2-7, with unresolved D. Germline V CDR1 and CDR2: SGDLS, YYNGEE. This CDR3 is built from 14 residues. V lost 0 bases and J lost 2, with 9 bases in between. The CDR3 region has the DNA TGTGCCAGCAGCGTAGGTGCGCAAACCTACGAGCAGTACTTC. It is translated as CASSVGAQTYEQYF.

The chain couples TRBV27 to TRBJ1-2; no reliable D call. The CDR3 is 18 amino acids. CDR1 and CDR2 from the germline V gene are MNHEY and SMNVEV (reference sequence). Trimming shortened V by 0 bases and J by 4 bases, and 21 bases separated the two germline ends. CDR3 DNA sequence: TGTGCCAGCAGTTTATCGTATAGAAGCACAGCATACTTCTATGGCTACACCTTC. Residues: CASSLSYRSTAYFYGYTF.

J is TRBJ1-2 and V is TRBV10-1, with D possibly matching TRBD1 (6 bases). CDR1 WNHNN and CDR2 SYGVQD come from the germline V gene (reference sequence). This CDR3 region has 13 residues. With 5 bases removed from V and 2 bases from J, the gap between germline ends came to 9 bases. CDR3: CASSYDRNYGYTF. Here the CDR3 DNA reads TGCGCCAGCAGTTACGACAGGAACTATGGCTACACCTTC.

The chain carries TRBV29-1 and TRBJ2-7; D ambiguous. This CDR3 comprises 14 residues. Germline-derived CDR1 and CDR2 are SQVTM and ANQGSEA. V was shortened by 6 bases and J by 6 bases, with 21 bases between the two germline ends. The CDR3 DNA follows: TGCAGCGTGGCGGTGGTCGGATTAAGTAGCGAGCAGTACTTC. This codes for CSVAVVGLSSEQYF.

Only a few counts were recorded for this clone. CDR3 protein: CASSLGDYNEQFF. CDR3 DNA: TGCGCCAGCAGCTTGGGAGACTACAATGAGCAGTTCTTC. This chain uses TRBV5-1 with TRBJ2-1; D ambiguous. This CDR3 comprises 13 residues. V lost 0 bases and J 3 bases, leaving 4 bases between the germline ends. Germline V gene lookup returns CDR1 SGHRS and CDR2 YFSETQ.

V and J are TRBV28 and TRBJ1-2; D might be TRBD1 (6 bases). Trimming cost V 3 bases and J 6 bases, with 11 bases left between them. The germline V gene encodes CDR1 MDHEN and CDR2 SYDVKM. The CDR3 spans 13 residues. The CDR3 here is CASSLLDSNGYTF. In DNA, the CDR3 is TGTGCCAGCAGTTTGCTGGACAGCAATGGCTACACCTTC.

Here the CDR3 DNA reads TGTGCCAGCAGCGCGGGACTAGACTCTGGAAACACCATATATTTT. As protein: CASSAGLDSGNTIYF. The chain joins TRBV9 to TRBJ1-3; a possible D gene is TRBD1 (5 bases). This CDR3 has 15 residues. Germline loops: CDR1 SGDLS, CDR2 YYNGEE. V was trimmed by 3 bases and J by 0 bases, leaving 10 bases between them.